Presented here are 18 T cell receptor beta chains from one specimen sequenced in a study of beta chain features in type 1 diabetes. Study observations and caveats: Significant though moderate, a shortening of TCRB CDR3s appeared in all four CD4+ subsets of Type 1 diabetes patients.

Reverse transcription of all isolated RNA meant that expressed TCRB transcripts were sequenced. The table came from immunoSEQ multiplex PCR; TCRdb's copy has only in-frame clones and leaves some out. The profile covers about 400,000 clones, with approximately 12% appearing a single time and over 0.008% taken by the ten largest. The antigens for these receptors are not known. The sequenced sample consisted of naive CD4+ T cells from blood. These TCRs come from a woman younger than 30 with type 1 diabetes.

Only a few counts were recorded for this clone. The V call is TRBV7-9, the J call TRBJ2-1; 15 bases match TRBD2. V shed 5 bases and J 7 bases; nucleotides not matched to a gene: 9. The CDR3 spans 17 residues. CDR1 is SEHNR, CDR2 FQNEAQ, per germline (reference sequence). The CDR3 loop reads CASSQGMGLAGGNEQFF. CDR3 DNA sequence: TGTGCCAGCAGCCAAGGGATGGGACTAGCGGGAGGTAATGAGCAGTTCTTC. Based on the CDR3 plus reference TRBV7-9 and TRBJ2-1, the full variable domain is DTGVSQNPRHKITKRGQNVTFRCDPISEHNRLYWYRQTLGQGPEFLTYFQNEAQLEKSRLLSDRFSAERPKGSFSTLEIQRTEQGDSAMYLCASSQGMGLAGGNEQFFGPGTRLTVL.

The gene calls are TRBV18 and TRBJ1-2; possible D gene TRBD1, 6 bases. The CDR3 sequence is 14 residues long. Trimming shortened V by 6 bases and J by 3 bases, and 14 bases separated the two germline ends. The V gene's germline CDR1 is KGHSH and CDR2 LQKENI. CDR3 nucleotide sequence: TGTGCCAGCTCGCCTGGACAGAGAGACTATGGCTACACCTTC. This codes for CASSPGQRDYGYTF.

The V call is TRBV18, the J call TRBJ2-1; no reliable D call. V was pared by 3 bases and J by 0 bases, with 6 bases between. CDR1 and CDR2 (germline): KGHSH, LQKENI. CDR3 length equals 14 residues. The CDR3 region is CASSPSSSYNEQFF. CDR3 bases: TGTGCCAGCTCACCGTCGAGCTCCTACAATGAGCAGTTCTTC.

This rearrangement joins TRBV27 to TRBJ1-1, with 8 bases matching TRBD1. Germline assignment: CDR1 MNHEY and CDR2 SMNVEV (reference sequence). V gave up 6 bases and J gave up 5 bases; unmatched junction bases: 8. The CDR3 contains 14 residues. The CDR3 protein is CASRGTDRETEAFF. CDR3 sequence (DNA): TGTGCCAGCAGGGGAACGGACAGGGAGACTGAAGCTTTCTTT.

This clone came up a few times. The rearrangement links TRBV14 to TRBJ2-7; maybe TRBD2 (5 bases). Trimming stripped 1 base from V and 3 bases from J, with 7 bases between. The CDR3 has 13 residues. Germline V gene sequence: CDR1 SGHDN, CDR2 FVKESK. As DNA, the CDR3 is TGTGCCAGCAGCCAAGCGGGGTTCTACGAGCAGTACTTC. Protein sequence: CASSQAGFYEQYF.

The rearrangement links TRBV5-1 to TRBJ2-6; 9 positions agree with TRBD1. There are 17 residues in the CDR3. Germline CDR1 is SGHRS and CDR2 is YFSETQ. V trimming: 4 bases; J trimming: 0 bases; junction bases outside the gene matches: 5. The CDR3 DNA is TGCGCCAGCAGCCTGGGACAGGGCTCCTCTGGGGCCAACGTCCTGACTTTC. This codes for CASSLGQGSSGANVLTF.

This clone was seen only a few times. The V gene is TRBV4-1, the J gene TRBJ2-5; TRBD2 aligns across 12 bases. CDR3 size: 18 residues. Germline CDR1 is MGHRA and CDR2 is YSYEKL. J lost 5 bases, V lost 1 base, and 11 bases had no gene match. CDR3 sequence (DNA): TGCGCCAGCAGCCAAGTAGGCCTAGCGGGAGGGCCTGTTGAGACCCAGTACTTC. This translates into CASSQVGLAGGPVETQYF.

This clone was counted only a few times. The J gene is TRBJ2-1, the V gene TRBV7-9; 13 bases are shared with TRBD2. CDR1 is SEHNR, CDR2 FQNEAQ, per germline (reference sequence). The V segment lost 4 bases and the J segment 6 bases; nucleotides outside the gene matches: 3. The CDR3 runs to 15 residues. CDR3 nucleotide sequence: TGTGCCAGCAGCTCCGGGACTAGCGGGATCAATGAGCAGTTCTTC. Translated: CASSSGTSGINEQFF. The full variable domain, rest sourced from reference TRBV7-9 and TRBJ2-1, is DTGVSQNPRHKITKRGQNVTFRCDPISEHNRLYWYRQTLGQGPEFLTYFQNEAQLEKSRLLSDRFSAERPKGSFSTLEIQRTEQGDSAMYLCASSSGTSGINEQFFGPGTRLTVL.

This chain uses TRBV2 with TRBJ2-1; D is perhaps TRBD1 (6 bases). The CDR3 extends over 15 amino acids. Germline V gives CDR1 SNHLY, CDR2 FYNNEI. Trimming cost V 4 bases and J 2 bases, with 12 bases left between them. CDR3 sequence reads: CASSVEGVPYNEQFF. CDR3 nucleotides: TGTGCCAGCAGTGTAGAGGGGGTCCCCTACAATGAGCAGTTCTTC. Full variable domain (rest looked up from reference TRBV2 and TRBJ2-1): EPEVTQTPSHQVTQMGQEVILRCVPISNHLYFYWYRQILGQKVEFLVSFYNNEISEKSEIFDDQFSVERPDGSNFTLKIRSTKLEDSAMYFCASSVEGVPYNEQFFGPGTRLTVL.

This clone was detected a few times. J is TRBJ2-1 and V is TRBV7-8; 7 bases align to TRBD2. Per the germline V gene, CDR1 is SGHVS and CDR2 is FQNEAQ. This CDR3 has 15 amino acids. V dropped 7 bases and J dropped 2; count of bases not matched to a gene: 8. As DNA, the CDR3 is TGTGCCAGCACCAAATCGGCGGGAGCCTACAATGAGCAGTTCTTC. This sequence encodes CASTKSAGAYNEQFF.

This clone was seen more than once but under ten times. The chain combines TRBV25-1 with TRBJ1-5; D perhaps matches TRBD1 (5 bases). V lost 4 bases and J lost 5, with 15 bases in between. The length of the CDR3 is 15 residues. CDR1 and CDR2 (germline): MGHDK, SYGVNS. The chain's CDR3 is CASSAGTGGYQPQHF. The CDR3 nucleotides are TGTGCCAGCAGTGCAGGTACCGGGGGGTATCAGCCCCAGCATTTT.

A note on this clone: A junction boundary mismatches the germline segment, possibly from a read error. V and J are TRBV11-2 and TRBJ1-2, with D possibly TRBD1 on 5 matching bases. The CDR3 has 17 amino acids. The germline V gene has CDR1 SGHAT and CDR2 FQNNGV. CDR3 sequence reads: CASSLEGSPRPNYGYTF. The CDR3 DNA follows: TGTGCCAGCAGCCTAGAGGGGAGTCCGAGGCCAAACTATGGCTACACCTTC.

This clone was seen a few times. J is TRBJ2-3 and V is TRBV5-6; 7 bases are shared with TRBD1. The CDR3 contains 13 residues. V lost 4 bases, J lost 2 bases, and 1 base stayed unmatched. Germline CDR1 reads SGHDT; CDR2 reads YYEEEE. In DNA, the CDR3 is TGTGCCAGCAGCACAGGGGTCACAGATACGCAGTATTTT. Its translation is CASSTGVTDTQYF.

The rearrangement uses TRBV11-3 and TRBJ1-1; 7 positions match TRBD1. V lost 5 bases and J lost 1; bases outside the gene matches: 10. The CDR3 runs to 16 residues. Germline CDR1 is SGHNT and CDR2 is YENEEA. CDR3 bases: TGTGCCAGCAGCACAGTCCGGGACAGACCGAACACTGAAGCTTTCTTT. Protein sequence: CASSTVRDRPNTEAFF.

The J gene is TRBJ2-3, the V gene TRBV25-1; TRBD1 is a possible D gene (6 bases). Germline CDR1 and CDR2: MGHDK and SYGVNS. The CDR3 has 15 residues. The V gene lost 6 bases and the J gene lost 1 base, with 14 bases spanning the gap. The CDR3 sequence: CASREKGGRTDTQYF. The CDR3, as DNA: TGTGCCAGCAGAGAGAAAGGGGGTCGCACAGATACGCAGTATTTT. The full variable domain, rest sourced from reference TRBV25-1 and TRBJ2-3, is EADIYQTPRYLVIGTGKKITLECSQTMGHDKMYWYQQDPGMELHLIHYSYGVNSTEKGDLSSESTVSRIRTEHFPLTLESARPSHTSQYLCASREKGGRTDTQYFGPGTRLTVL.

This clone turned up a few times. The J gene is TRBJ1-5, the V gene TRBV28, with TRBD1 matching over 9 bases. V lost 4 bases, J lost 3 bases, and 7 bases stayed unmatched. The CDR3 runs 16 residues. Germline assignment: CDR1 MDHEN and CDR2 SYDVKM. CDR3 region: CASSSGTGKFNQPQHF. The CDR3 coding sequence is TGTGCCAGCAGTTCTGGGACAGGGAAATTCAATCAGCCCCAGCATTTT.

The genes are TRBV5-1 and TRBJ2-7, with D uncertain. Germline V gene data show CDR1 as SGHRS and CDR2 as YFSETQ. This CDR3 region has 15 residues. The ends were cut back, 6 bases at V and 4 bases at J, with 20 bases in the middle. The CDR3 loop is CASMKNSYQKYEQYF. DNA for the CDR3: TGCGCCAGCATGAAGAACAGCTACCAAAAGTACGAGCAGTACTTC.

J is TRBJ2-1 and V is TRBV5-4; 11 bases match TRBD2. Germline CDR1 reads SGHNT; CDR2 reads YYREEE (reference sequence). The CDR3 spans 17 residues. The V segment lost 4 bases and the J segment 0 bases; nucleotides outside the gene matches: 6. CDR3 in amino acids: CASSRGLAESSYNEQFF. CDR3 DNA: TGTGCCAGCAGCAGGGGACTAGCGGAAAGCTCCTACAATGAGCAGTTCTTC.